This TCR beta chain was documented in a study of cytomegalovirus exposure and HLA in healthy donors. General study results and limits: Judged likely to be a sequencing artifact was a cluster of highly shared sequence variants. The authors later found HLA-associated TCR beta chains more clonally expanded than equally common others. CMV serostatus alone was available as immune exposure information. TCR beta V- and J-gene trimming, according to a later analysis, was linked to a missense DCLRE1C variant.

As regards this clone: No antigen is known for it.

Use of 60 Vbeta and 13 Jbeta primers characterized the PCR. Measured with immunoSEQ multiplex PCR; TCRdb has only the in-frame clones, and not every one. The top ten hold less than 3% of the sample, which has 200,000 or so clones, 82% seen once. The TCR sequence derives from a woman aged 40-49 years in good health and CMV-seronegative. The sequencing input was PBMCs.

In DNA form, the CDR3 reads TGTGCCAGCACCTTAACAGGGTTTAGCGAGCAGTACTTC. Protein: CASTLTGFSEQYF. The rearrangement links TRBV5-6 to TRBJ2-7, with D perhaps TRBD1 (6 bases). Germline CDR1 is SGHDT and CDR2 is YYEEEE. The CDR3 runs to 13 residues. Between the trimmed V and J ends, which lost 6 bases and 6 bases, there was a span of 16 bases.